Presented here are 21 T cell receptor beta chains from one specimen sequenced in a study of blood T cell repertoires in COVID-19. Clones were read by immunoSEQ multiplex PCR, and TCRdb kept only the in-frame ones, dropping some. This sample has 220,000 or so clones, with about 85% found just once. The sample was peripheral blood. These receptors all come from a woman aged 50 to 65 with COVID-19, enrolled during active disease.

J is TRBJ2-3 and V is TRBV11-3; TRBD2 aligns across 14 bases. V was pared by 5 bases and J by 2 bases, with 6 bases of the junction left unmatched. The CDR3 spans 17 residues. The germline CDR1 and CDR2 sequences are SGHNT and YENEEA. DNA for the CDR3: TGTGCCAGCAGCCTGAGGACTAGCGGGGGGTACACAGATACGCAGTATTTT. This translates into CASSLRTSGGYTDTQYF.

The chain carries TRBV7-9 and TRBJ2-6, with D perhaps matching TRBD2 (5 bases). CDR3 length: 17 amino acids. In germline, CDR1 is SEHNR, CDR2 FQNEAQ (reference sequence). Trimming took 5 bases from V and 5 from J, leaving 19 bases between them. Here the CDR3 reads CASSPRRIAQRANVLTF. The CDR3 nucleotides are TGTGCCAGCAGCCCCCGAAGGATAGCGCAGCGGGCCAACGTCCTGACTTTC.

The V call is TRBV6-2 or TRBV6-3, the J call TRBJ2-2, with 8 bases aligning to TRBD2. The CDR3 loop spans 16 amino acids. After removal of 5 bases from V and 2 bases from J, the junction contained 7 bases not matched to a gene. Germline CDR1 reads MNHEY; CDR2 reads SVGEGT. CDR3 nucleotides: TGTGCCAGCAGTCGACCGGGGGGGCAAAACACCGGGGAGCTGTTTTTT. Residues: CASSRPGGQNTGELFF.

The chain links TRBV5-8 to TRBJ1-1, with 11 bases aligning to TRBD1. This CDR3 contains 15 residues. Germline CDR1 SGHTS, CDR2 YDEGEE. After removal of 4 bases from V and 8 bases from J, the junction contained 10 bases not matched to a gene. The CDR3 protein is CASSPGQGASEEAFF. In DNA form, the CDR3 reads TGTGCCAGCAGCCCCGGACAGGGGGCGTCGGAAGAAGCTTTCTTT.

The V call is TRBV19, the J call TRBJ2-7; 9 nucleotides align to TRBD1. This CDR3 comprises 13 residues. CDR1 and CDR2 from the germline V gene are LNHDA and SQIVND (reference sequence). Germline trimming cut 3 bases from V and 4 bases from J; bases unmatched to any gene: 1. The CDR3 protein is CASSMTGGYEQYF. The CDR3, as DNA: TGTGCCAGTAGTATGACAGGGGGTTACGAGCAGTACTTC.

The chain recombines TRBV9 with TRBJ2-1; TRBD2 is a possible D gene (7 bases). CDR3 length equals 16 residues. Looked up from germline, CDR1 is SGDLS and CDR2 is YYNGEE. V shed 0 bases and J shed 4 bases, with 14 bases lying between them. The CDR3 DNA sequence: TGTGCCAGCAGCGTAGACCCGGGGGGCCCTTACAATGAGCAGTTCTTC. Residues: CASSVDPGGPYNEQFF.

The chain has TRBV25-1 and TRBJ2-1, with TRBD1 identical over 9 bases. The CDR3 covers 14 residues. CDR1 is MGHDK, CDR2 SYGVNS, per germline. With V trimmed by 6 bases and J by 3 bases, 3 bases remained unmatched. The CDR3 nucleotides are TGTGCCAGCAGCCGGGACAGGGACTACAATGAGCAGTTCTTC. Encoded protein: CASSRDRDYNEQFF.

V and J are TRBV23-1 and TRBJ1-5; 10 positions match TRBD1. TRBV23-1 is placed among ORFs of uncertain function. This CDR3 contains 15 residues. Trimming cost V 5 bases and J 4 bases; bases outside gene matches: 5. CDR3 in amino acids: CASSNRDRGNQPQHF. The CDR3 DNA sequence: TGCGCCAGCAGTAATCGGGACAGGGGTAATCAGCCCCAGCATTTT.

This clone was seen a few times. This chain joins TRBV5-1 and TRBJ2-2; 8 nucleotides agree with TRBD2. This CDR3 contains 17 residues. The germline gives CDR1 SGHRS, CDR2 YFSETQ. V lost 4 bases and J lost 7; bases outside the gene matches: 15. The CDR3 region is CASSPGPRGESGGELFF. In nucleotides, the CDR3 is TGCGCCAGCAGCCCCGGGCCGCGGGGGGAGTCCGGCGGGGAGCTGTTTTTT.

The rearrangement uses TRBV27 and TRBJ1-6; 8 bases fit TRBD1. The CDR3 extends over 16 amino acids. Germline V gives CDR1 MNHEY, CDR2 SMNVEV (reference sequence). The ends lost 3 bases at V and 7 bases at J; junction bases unmatched: 8. CDR3 DNA: TGTGCCAGCAGTTTCACGCCGACAGGGGTAAATTCACCCCTCCACTTT. As protein: CASSFTPTGVNSPLHF.

V gene TRBV10-2 combines with J gene TRBJ2-1, with D tentatively TRBD2 (7 bases). The CDR3 spans 14 residues. Trimming removed 7 bases at V and 5 bases at J, with 15 bases between. Germline V gives CDR1 WSHSY, CDR2 SAAADI. CDR3 sequence: CASKVGGPNNEQFF. The CDR3 nucleotides are TGCGCCAGCAAGGTGGGGGGGCCTAACAATGAGCAGTTCTTC.

The chain joins TRBV2 to TRBJ2-6; D not certain. Trimming took 5 bases from V and 0 from J, leaving 8 bases between them. CDR1 and CDR2 (germline): SNHLY, FYNNEI. This CDR3 is built from 15 residues. The CDR3 DNA reads as TGTGCCAGCAGTACCGACATCTCTGGGGCCAACGTCCTGACTTTC. This encodes CASSTDISGANVLTF.

V usage is TRBV19 and J usage is TRBJ1-5; 7 bases are shared with TRBD1. CDR3 length: 16 amino acids. Germline V gene sequence: CDR1 LNHDA, CDR2 SQIVND (reference sequence). The junction had 10 bases not matched to a gene; V was cut back by 4 bases and J by 4 bases. The CDR3 spells CASSNQGVPLNQPQHF. The CDR3 DNA follows: TGTGCCAGTAGTAATCAGGGGGTCCCTTTAAATCAGCCCCAGCATTTT.

This sequence joins TRBV27 and TRBJ2-4; 7 bases map to TRBD1. The trim removed 5 bases at V and 0 bases at J, leaving 4 bases unmatched. Germline values: CDR1 MNHEY, CDR2 SMNVEV (reference sequence). The CDR3 runs 15 residues. CDR3 amino acids: CASSPGTEAKNIQYF. CDR3 in DNA: TGTGCCAGCAGTCCAGGGACAGAAGCCAAAAACATTCAGTACTTC.

The chain carries TRBV27 and TRBJ2-2; 8 bases agree with TRBD1. V dropped 6 bases and J dropped 2; count of bases not matched to a gene: 11. The germline gives CDR1 MNHEY, CDR2 SMNVEV (reference sequence). This CDR3 contains 17 residues. This chain's CDR3 is CASSRPAGGENTGELFF. CDR3 nucleotide sequence: TGTGCCAGCAGCCGACCCGCAGGGGGCGAAAACACCGGGGAGCTGTTTTTT.

To note about this clone: Within the sample, other DNA sequences also encode this same CDR3. V is TRBV20-1 and J is TRBJ1-3; D is uncertain. The CDR3 totals 11 residues. Germline-derived CDR1 and CDR2 are DFQATT and SNEGSKA (reference sequence). V was cut by 6 bases and J by 1 base, with 4 bases left in between. CDR3 residues: CSAPSGNTIYF. In nucleotides, the CDR3 is TGCAGTGCCCCGTCTGGAAACACCATATATTTT.

The chain recombines TRBV21-1 with TRBJ2-2; no check of the table's D call, TRBD1, against the DNA was made. TRBV21-1 is shown as a pseudogene. The CDR3 loop spans 16 amino acids. The CDR3 DNA reads TGTGCCAGCAGCAAGGGGGCTAGATATGACACCGGGGAGCTGTTTTTT. Amino acid sequence: CASSKGARYDTGELFF.

Only a few counts were recorded for this clone. This chain joins TRBV1 and TRBJ1-2; the listed D gene, TRBD1, was not tested against the DNA. TRBV1 represents a pseudogene. This CDR3 comprises 15 residues. CDR3 in DNA: TGCACCACCCGGACAGGGGGCCAGAACAACTATGGCTACACCTTC. This gives the protein CTTRTGGQNNYGYTF.

The chain recombines TRBV19 with TRBJ2-3; no clear D gene. Trimming took off 5 bases at V and 0 bases at J, with 12 bases between the two ends. The CDR3 is made up of 15 amino acids. CDR1 and CDR2 from the germline V gene are LNHDA and SQIVND (reference sequence). CDR3 sequence (DNA): TGTGCCAGTAGTCCCCACGATACTAGCACAGATACGCAGTATTTT. It codes for CASSPHDTSTDTQYF.

The CDR3 DNA reads TGTGCCAGTAGAGCTAGCAATCAGCCCCAGCATTTT. Amino acid sequence: CASRASNQPQHF. This chain joins TRBV19 and TRBJ1-5, with D hard to call. V shed 6 bases and J shed 0 bases, with 3 bases lying between them. The CDR3 sequence is 12 residues long. Germline V gene sequence: CDR1 LNHDA, CDR2 SQIVND (reference sequence).

This chain connects TRBV5-1 to TRBJ2-4; TRBD2 matches at 7 bases. The CDR3 has 16 amino acids. The trim removed 0 bases at V and 0 bases at J, leaving 3 bases unmatched. CDR1 and CDR2 (germline): SGHRS, YFSETQ. For the CDR3, the DNA is TGCGCCAGCAGCTTGGGCGGGGGTGTAGCCAAAAACATTCAGTACTTC. Translation: CASSLGGGVAKNIQYF.